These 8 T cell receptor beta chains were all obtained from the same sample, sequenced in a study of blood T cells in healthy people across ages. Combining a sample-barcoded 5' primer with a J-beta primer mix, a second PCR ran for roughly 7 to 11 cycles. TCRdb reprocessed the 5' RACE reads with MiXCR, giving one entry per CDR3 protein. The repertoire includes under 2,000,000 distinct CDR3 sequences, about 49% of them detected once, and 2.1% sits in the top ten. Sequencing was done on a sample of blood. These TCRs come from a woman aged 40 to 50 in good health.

Written as DNA, the CDR3 is TGCAGTGCTCCCCCGGGGGGAAGGGTTGAGACCCAGTACTTC. It specifies CSAPPGGRVETQYF. The J gene is TRBJ2-7, the V gene TRBV20-1; 7 positions match TRBD2. The tail of the sequence fits TRBJ2-5 better, so the J call may be wrong. This CDR3 is built from 14 residues. Per germline, CDR1 DFQATT and CDR2 SNEGSKA (reference sequence).

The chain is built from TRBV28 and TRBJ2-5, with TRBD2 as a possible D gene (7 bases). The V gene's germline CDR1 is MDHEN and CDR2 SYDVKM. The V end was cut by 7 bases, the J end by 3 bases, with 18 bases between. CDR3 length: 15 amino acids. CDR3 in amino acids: CASTSLRGGKETQYF. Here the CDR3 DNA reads TGTGCCAGCACAAGTTTGAGGGGGGGGAAAGAGACCCAGTACTTC.

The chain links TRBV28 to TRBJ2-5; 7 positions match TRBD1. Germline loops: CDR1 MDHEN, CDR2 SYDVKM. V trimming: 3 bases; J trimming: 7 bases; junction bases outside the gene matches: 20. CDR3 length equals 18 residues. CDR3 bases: TGTGCCAGCAGTTTTACATTCAGTCGACAGGGCTATATCGGGACCCAGTACTTC. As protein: CASSFTFSRQGYIGTQYF.

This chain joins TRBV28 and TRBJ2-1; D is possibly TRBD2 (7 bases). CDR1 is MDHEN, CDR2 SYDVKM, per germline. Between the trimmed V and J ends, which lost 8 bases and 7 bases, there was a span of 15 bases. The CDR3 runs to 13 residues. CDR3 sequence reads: CASLAGARNEQFF. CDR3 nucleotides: TGTGCCAGCCTTGCGGGGGCGCGAAATGAGCAGTTCTTC.

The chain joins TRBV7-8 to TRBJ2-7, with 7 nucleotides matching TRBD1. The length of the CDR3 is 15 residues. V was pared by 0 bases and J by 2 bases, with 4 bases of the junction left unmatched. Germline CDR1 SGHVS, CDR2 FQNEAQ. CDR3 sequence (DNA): TGTGCCAGCAGCTTAGCCCCGGACAGGACCTACGAGCAGTACTTC. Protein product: CASSLAPDRTYEQYF.

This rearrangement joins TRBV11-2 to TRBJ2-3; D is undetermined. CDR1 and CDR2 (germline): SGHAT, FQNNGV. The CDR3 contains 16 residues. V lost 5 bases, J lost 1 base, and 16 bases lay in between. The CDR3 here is CASSPQVVGGTDTQYF. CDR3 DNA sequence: TGTGCCAGCAGCCCCCAAGTGGTTGGGGGCACAGATACGCAGTATTTT. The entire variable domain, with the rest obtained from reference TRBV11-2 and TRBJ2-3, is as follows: EAGVAQSPRYKIIEKRQSVAFWCNPISGHATLYWYQQILGQGPKLLIQFQNNGVVDDSQLPKDRFSAERLKGVDSTLKIQPAKLEDSAVYLCASSPQVVGGTDTQYFGPGTRLTVL.

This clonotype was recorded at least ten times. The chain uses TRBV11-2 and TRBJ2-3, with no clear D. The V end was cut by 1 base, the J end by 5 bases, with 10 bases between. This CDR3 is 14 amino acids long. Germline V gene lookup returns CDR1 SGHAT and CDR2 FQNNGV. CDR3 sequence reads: CASSLGQVRDTQYF. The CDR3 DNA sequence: TGTGCCAGCAGCTTAGGGCAGGTTCGAGATACGCAGTATTTT.

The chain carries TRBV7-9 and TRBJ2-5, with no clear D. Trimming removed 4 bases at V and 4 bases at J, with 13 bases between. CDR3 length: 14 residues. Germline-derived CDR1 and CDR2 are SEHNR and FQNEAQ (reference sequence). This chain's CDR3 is CASSSAYFAETQYF. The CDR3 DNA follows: TGTGCCAGCAGCTCCGCCTACTTCGCAGAGACCCAGTACTTC.